Listed below are T cell receptor beta chains from one sample, sequenced in a study of alternative splicing in chronic myeloid leukemia remission. TCRdb re-called the bulk RNA-seq reads and shows each CDR3 protein once, DNA omitted. The table includes hundreds of distinct CDR3 sequences, approximately 96% detected once. Material: PBMCs or total blood leukocytes (not recorded which), obtained at diagnosis. The receptors were sampled from an adult with chronic myeloid leukemia. The CDR3 runs from the conserved cysteine through the conserved F or W. The order of the fields is J gene, V gene, CDR3 protein.

TRBJ1-2,TRBV20/OR9-2,CSARDRGGSYGYTF
TRBJ1-2,TRBV27,CASRLTGDYGYTF
TRBJ2-1,TRBV7-3,CASSRYGSYNEQFF
TRBJ2-1,TRBV11-1,CASSLGPLYNEQFF
TRBJ1-4,TRBV21-1,CASSKHRQGTEKLFF